These 7 T cell receptor beta chains came from one sample sequenced in a study of blood T cells in healthy people across ages. A sample-barcoded 5' primer and a J-beta primer mix were used in a second PCR of roughly 6 to 11 cycles. TCRdb recomputed calls from the 5' RACE reads with MiXCR, one row per CDR3 protein. The sample contains about 1.1 million distinct CDR3 sequences, 35% to 45% of which appear only once. The sample comprised blood. The receptors originated from a man between 18 and 29 years old in good health.

The sample holds a few counts of this clonotype. V and J are TRBV5-5 and TRBJ1-5, with 7 nucleotides matching TRBD1. The CDR3 length is 14 residues. CDR1 and CDR2 (germline): SGHKS, YYEKEE (reference sequence). Losses at the gene ends were 4 bases for V and 5 bases for J; bases not matched to a gene: 6. This CDR3 is CASSAGTDHQPQHF. The CDR3 DNA follows: TGTGCCAGCAGCGCCGGGACAGATCATCAGCCCCAGCATTTT.

The chain joins TRBV28 to TRBJ2-7; D may correspond to TRBD1 or TRBD2 (5 bases each). Trimming took off 10 bases at V and 3 bases at J, with 22 bases between the two ends. The length of the CDR3 is 15 residues. Looked up from germline, CDR1 is MDHEN and CDR2 is SYDVKM. CDR3 coding DNA: TGTGCCACCCAGGTGGGACCTTATTTCCACTACGAGCAGTACTTC. Protein sequence: CATQVGPYFHYEQYF. The full variable domain, rest sourced from reference TRBV28 and TRBJ2-7, is DVKVTQSSRYLVKRTGEKVFLECVQDMDHENMFWYRQDPGLGLRLIYFSYDVKMKEKGDIPEGYSVSREKKERFSLILESASTNQTSMYLCATQVGPYFHYEQYFGPGTRLTVT.

The CDR3 DNA reads TGTGCCAGCTCACCCCGGGGGGATAGCACTGAAGCTTTCTTT. Its translation is CASSPRGDSTEAFF. V and J are TRBV18 and TRBJ1-1, with D possibly matching TRBD1 (5 bases). CDR1 is KGHSH, CDR2 LQKENI, per germline. V lost 3 bases to trimming and J lost 4 bases, with 12 bases between them. The CDR3 sequence is 14 residues long.

V usage is TRBV20-1 and J usage is TRBJ2-3; TRBD1 matches 7 bases. Losses at the gene ends were 3 bases for V and 2 bases for J; bases not matched to a gene: 5. The CDR3 contains 14 residues. CDR1 and CDR2 from the germline V gene are DFQATT and SNEGSKA (reference sequence). This CDR3 reads CSASITGATDTQYF. The CDR3 DNA reads TGCAGTGCTAGTATTACAGGGGCCACAGATACGCAGTATTTT.

The V gene is TRBV12-3 or TRBV12-4, the J gene TRBJ2-1; D uncertain. The germline V and J ends were trimmed by 3 bases and 0 bases, with 15 bases remaining between them. This CDR3 is 17 amino acids long. For the CDR3, the DNA is TGTGCCAGCAGTTTTTACCGAACCCCGATCTCCTACAATGAGCAGTTCTTC. It specifies CASSFYRTPISYNEQFF.

This clonotype has only a few counts. CDR3 sequence: CAISESMRDYGYTF. As DNA, the CDR3 is TGTGCCATCAGTGAGTCGATGAGGGACTATGGCTACACCTTC. The gene calls are TRBV10-3 and TRBJ1-2; no firm D call. This CDR3 spans 14 amino acids. Germline-derived CDR1 and CDR2 are ENHRY and SYGVKD. The ends were cut back, 0 bases at V and 3 bases at J, with 8 bases in the middle.

The rearrangement links TRBV20-1 to TRBJ1-4, with 9 nucleotides matching TRBD1. Germline V lookup: CDR1 DFQATT, CDR2 SNEGSKA (reference sequence). Unmatched junction bases numbered 7, after V lost 6 bases and J lost 5 bases. The CDR3 covers 14 residues. CDR3 in amino acids: CSARTGAKNEKLFF. The CDR3 nucleotides are TGCAGTGCCCGGACAGGGGCTAAAAATGAAAAACTGTTTTTT.